Shown below are 10 T cell receptor beta chains from a single sample sequenced in a study of T-cell memory formation after mild COVID-19. One entry per CDR3 protein results from TCRdb running MiXCR on the 5' RACE reads. The sample includes about 560,000 distinct CDR3 sequences, roughly a sixth of them seen just once. The material sequenced was PBMCs or a T cell subset sorted from them (not recorded which). The receptor set was obtained from an adult woman who had mild COVID-19 (a few samples of this study predate the infection). Cell type and time point are not known.

This chain uses TRBV6-2 or TRBV6-3 with TRBJ2-7; 13 bases agree with TRBD2. V shed 2 bases, J shed 7 bases, and the junction held 11 bases outside the gene matches. CDR1 is MNHEY, CDR2 SVGEGT, per germline. The CDR3 runs to 17 residues. The CDR3 reads CASSYGLAGAPLGEQYF. CDR3 in DNA: TGTGCCAGCAGTTACGGACTAGCGGGAGCCCCTTTAGGGGAGCAGTACTTC.

This clonotype was observed a handful of times. The rearrangement joins TRBV12-3 or TRBV12-4 to TRBJ2-3; D is unresolved. The V gene lost 5 bases and the J gene lost 4 bases, with 10 bases spanning the gap. This CDR3 region has 13 residues. The CDR3 DNA follows: TGTGCCAGCAGTCTTAATAGGGCAGATACGCAGTATTTT. Translating it yields CASSLNRADTQYF.

The chain links TRBV7-9 to TRBJ2-7, with 10 bases fitting TRBD1. The CDR3 sequence is 15 residues long. Germline V gene data show CDR1 as SEHNR and CDR2 as FQNEAQ (reference sequence). Losses at the gene ends were 4 bases for V and 6 bases for J; bases not matched to a gene: 9. CDR3: CASSYRDRGAGEQYF. The CDR3, as DNA: TGTGCCAGCAGCTACCGGGACAGGGGAGCTGGCGAGCAGTACTTC.

This clonotype occurred a few times. This chain links TRBV7-2 with TRBJ2-1; TRBD2 matches 7 bases. V dropped 5 bases and J dropped 7; count of bases not matched to a gene: 11. The CDR3 spans 15 residues. From germline, CDR1 is SGHTA and CDR2 FQGNSA. CDR3 region: CASSPSGGRNNEQFF. As DNA, the CDR3 is TGTGCCAGCAGCCCCTCCGGCGGGAGAAATAATGAGCAGTTCTTC.

The chain employs TRBV12-3 or TRBV12-4 and TRBJ2-7; D call uncertain. V lost 3 bases and J 0 bases, leaving 12 bases between the germline ends. The CDR3 consists of 15 residues. CDR3 region: CASSFGWAHSYEQYF. CDR3 in DNA: TGTGCCAGCAGTTTCGGTTGGGCCCACTCCTACGAGCAGTACTTC.

This rearrangement joins TRBV6-5 to TRBJ1-1; D is perhaps TRBD1 (5 bases). The CDR3 has 15 amino acids. Germline-derived CDR1 and CDR2 are MNHEY and SVGAGI. V lost 0 bases and J 3 bases, leaving 11 bases between the germline ends. The CDR3 sequence is CASSYSGREDTEAFF. DNA of the CDR3: TGTGCCAGCAGTTACTCAGGCAGGGAGGACACTGAAGCTTTCTTT.

This chain links TRBV12-3 or TRBV12-4 with TRBJ1-2; a weak D match, TRBD1 (5 bases). The germline V and J ends were trimmed by 3 bases and 1 base, with 15 bases remaining between them. CDR3 length: 16 amino acids. For the CDR3, the DNA is TGTGCCAGCAGTTTGGCCGCAGGGCCTAATAACTATGGCTACACCTTC. As protein: CASSLAAGPNNYGYTF.

The chain couples TRBV12-3 or TRBV12-4 to TRBJ1-4, with a tentative D call TRBD1 (6 bases). CDR3 length equals 14 residues. V shed 6 bases and J shed 4 bases, with 12 bases lying between them. In DNA, the CDR3 is TGTGCCAGCAGCCTGGGACACAGTAATGAAAAACTGTTTTTT. The encoded protein is CASSLGHSNEKLFF.

In its sample, this clonotype was seen a few times. V and J are TRBV4-2 and TRBJ2-7; D gene ambiguous. This CDR3 is built from 14 residues. The germline V gene encodes CDR1 LGHNA and CDR2 YNFKEQ. Trimming stripped 1 base from V and 5 bases from J, with 12 bases between. CDR3 loop: CASSQARDVDEQYF. The DNA of the CDR3 is TGTGCCAGCAGCCAAGCCCGAGATGTCGACGAGCAGTACTTC.

J is TRBJ2-3 and V is TRBV7-9; 9 bases are a match to TRBD1. The V segment lost 1 base and the J segment 4 bases; nucleotides outside the gene matches: 3. Germline V CDR1 and CDR2: SEHNR, FQNEAQ (reference sequence). CDR3 length: 15 amino acids. CDR3: CASSLVTGGADTQYF. DNA of the CDR3: TGTGCCAGCAGCTTAGTGACAGGGGGGGCAGATACGCAGTATTTT. Supplemented by reference TRBV7-9 and TRBJ2-3, the full variable domain reads DTGVSQNPRHKITKRGQNVTFRCDPISEHNRLYWYRQTLGQGPEFLTYFQNEAQLEKSRLLSDRFSAERPKGSFSTLEIQRTEQGDSAMYLCASSLVTGGADTQYFGPGTRLTVL.